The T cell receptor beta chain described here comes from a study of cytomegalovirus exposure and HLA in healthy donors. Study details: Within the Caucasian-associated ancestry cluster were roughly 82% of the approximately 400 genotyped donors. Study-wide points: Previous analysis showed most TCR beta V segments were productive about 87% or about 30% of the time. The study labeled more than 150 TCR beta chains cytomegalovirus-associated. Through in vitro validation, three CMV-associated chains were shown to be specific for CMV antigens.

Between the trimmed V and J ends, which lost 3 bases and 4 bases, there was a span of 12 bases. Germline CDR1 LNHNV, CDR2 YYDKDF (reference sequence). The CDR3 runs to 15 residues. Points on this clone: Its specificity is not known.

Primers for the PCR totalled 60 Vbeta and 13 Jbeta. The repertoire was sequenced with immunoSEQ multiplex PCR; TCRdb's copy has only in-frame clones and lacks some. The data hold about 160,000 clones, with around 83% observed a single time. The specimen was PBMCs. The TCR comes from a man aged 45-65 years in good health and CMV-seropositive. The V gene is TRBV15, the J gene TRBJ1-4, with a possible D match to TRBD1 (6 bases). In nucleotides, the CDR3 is TGTGCCACCAGCAGGAAACAGGGCGGTAATGAAAAACTGTTTTTT. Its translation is CATSRKQGGNEKLFF.